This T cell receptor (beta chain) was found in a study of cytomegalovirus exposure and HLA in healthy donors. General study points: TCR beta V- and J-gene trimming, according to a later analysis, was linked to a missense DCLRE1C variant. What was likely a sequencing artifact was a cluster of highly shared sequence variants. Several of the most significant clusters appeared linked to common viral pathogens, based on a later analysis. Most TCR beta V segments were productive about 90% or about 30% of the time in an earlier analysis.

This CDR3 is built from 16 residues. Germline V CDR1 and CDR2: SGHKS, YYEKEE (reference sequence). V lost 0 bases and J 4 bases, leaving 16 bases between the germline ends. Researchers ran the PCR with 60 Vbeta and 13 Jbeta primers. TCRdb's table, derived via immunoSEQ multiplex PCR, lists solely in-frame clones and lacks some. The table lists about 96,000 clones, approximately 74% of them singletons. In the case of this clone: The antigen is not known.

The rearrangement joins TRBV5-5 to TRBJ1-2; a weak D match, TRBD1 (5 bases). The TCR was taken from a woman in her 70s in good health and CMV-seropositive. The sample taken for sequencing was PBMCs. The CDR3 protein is CASSLAPGGTGYGYTF. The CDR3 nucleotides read TGTGCCAGCAGCTTGGCCCCGGGAGGGACCGGCTATGGCTACACCTTC.